The clone carrying this T cell receptor (beta chain) has a handful of counts. No antigen is known for it. These data come from a study of Graves' ophthalmopathy and Graves' hyperthyroidism. Study conclusions and caveats: Most expanded thyroid clonotypes above 0.001 frequency also appeared in blood.

V trimming: 8 bases; J trimming: 5 bases; junction bases outside the gene matches: 12. Germline CDR1 is LGHDT and CDR2 is YNNKEL (reference sequence). This CDR3 is built from 14 residues. Other autoimmune diseases, uncontrolled infections, pregnancy or lactation excluded patients from enrollment. RNA transcripts provided the template for amplifying TCR beta CDR3 regions. Following a first-round RT-PCR that used HTBI primers, a second-round multiplex PCR was carried out. One entry per CDR3 protein results from TCRdb running MiXCR on the multiplex PCR reads. The sample yields about 700,000 distinct CDR3 sequences, just over 40% seen once.

The sequencing sample was made of peripheral blood. The sequence was obtained from an adult man with Graves' ophthalmopathy. The rearrangement joins TRBV3-1 to TRBJ2-7; 7 bases agree with TRBD2. In nucleotides, the CDR3 is TGTGCCAGCGTCCGGGCGGGAGTAACAAACGAGCAGTACTTC. It encodes CASVRAGVTNEQYF.